This T cell receptor beta chain was found in a study of T-cell memory formation after mild COVID-19. About the study: TCR clusters were largely donor specific.

This clonotype was counted between two and nine times. Its cognate antigen is unknown. 5'RACE primed at constant segments yielded TCR alpha and TCR beta cDNA libraries bearing sample barcodes and UMIs. TCRdb fed the 5' RACE reads into MiXCR, producing one record per CDR3 protein. Of 100,000 to 130,000 distinct CDR3 sequences in the sample, 18% were seen once. Study-level results: Clones which contracted sat mainly in CM and EM if CD4+, and in EMRA if CD8+. Some SARS-CoV-2-responding clones were already detected in memory before infection.

The V gene lost 1 base and the J gene lost 4 bases, with 11 bases spanning the gap. Germline V gene lookup returns CDR1 SGHRS and CDR2 YFSETQ. This CDR3 is 15 amino acids long. Sequenced input: PBMCs or a T cell subset sorted from them (not recorded which). The J gene is TRBJ1-4, the V gene TRBV5-1; no clear D. The origin of this receptor is a man in his late teens or twenties who had mild COVID-19 (a few samples of this study predate the infection). Cell type and time point are not known. The CDR3 sequence: CASSLTEAHNEKLFF. The DNA for the CDR3 is TGCGCCAGCAGCTTGACAGAGGCCCATAATGAAAAACTGTTTTTT.